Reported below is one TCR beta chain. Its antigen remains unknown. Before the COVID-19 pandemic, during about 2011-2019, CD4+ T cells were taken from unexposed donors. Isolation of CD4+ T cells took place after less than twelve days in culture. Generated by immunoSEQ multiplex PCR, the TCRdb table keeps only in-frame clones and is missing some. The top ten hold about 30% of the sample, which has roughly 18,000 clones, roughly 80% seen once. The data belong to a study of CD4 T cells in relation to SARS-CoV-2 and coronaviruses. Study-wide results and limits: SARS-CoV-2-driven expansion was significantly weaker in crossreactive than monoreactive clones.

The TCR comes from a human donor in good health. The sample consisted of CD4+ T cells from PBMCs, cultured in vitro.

This CDR3 reads CASSPGLAVQETQYF. In DNA form, the CDR3 reads TGCGCCAGCAGTCCCGGACTAGCGGTCCAAGAGACCCAGTACTTC. The chain employs TRBV5-1 and TRBJ2-5, with 10 nucleotides matching TRBD2. This CDR3 contains 15 residues. The junction had 5 bases not matched to a gene; V was cut back by 5 bases and J by 1 base. CDR1 SGHRS and CDR2 YFSETQ come from the germline V gene.